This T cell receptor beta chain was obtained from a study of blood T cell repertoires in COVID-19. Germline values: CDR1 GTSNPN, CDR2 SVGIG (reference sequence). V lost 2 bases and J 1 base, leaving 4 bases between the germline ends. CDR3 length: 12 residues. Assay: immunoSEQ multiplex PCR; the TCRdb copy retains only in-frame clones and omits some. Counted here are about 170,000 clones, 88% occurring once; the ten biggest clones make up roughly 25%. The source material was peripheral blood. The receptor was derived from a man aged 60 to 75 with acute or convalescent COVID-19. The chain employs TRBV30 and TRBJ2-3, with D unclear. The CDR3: CAWSRGTDTQYF. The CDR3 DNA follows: TGTGCCTGGAGTCGGGGCACAGATACGCAGTATTTT.